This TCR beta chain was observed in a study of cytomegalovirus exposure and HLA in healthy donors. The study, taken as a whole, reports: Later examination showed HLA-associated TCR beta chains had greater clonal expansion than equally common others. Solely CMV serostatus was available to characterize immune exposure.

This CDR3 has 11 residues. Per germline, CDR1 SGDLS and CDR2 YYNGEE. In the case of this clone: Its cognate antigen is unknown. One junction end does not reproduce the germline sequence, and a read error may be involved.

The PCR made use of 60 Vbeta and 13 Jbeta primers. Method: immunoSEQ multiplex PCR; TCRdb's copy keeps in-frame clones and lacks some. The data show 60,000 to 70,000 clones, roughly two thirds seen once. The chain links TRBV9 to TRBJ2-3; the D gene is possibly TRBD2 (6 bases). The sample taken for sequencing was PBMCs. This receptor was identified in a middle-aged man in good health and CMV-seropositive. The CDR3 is CASSVGDSTVF. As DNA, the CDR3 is TGTGCCAGCAGCGTGGGGGACTCGACAGTTTTT. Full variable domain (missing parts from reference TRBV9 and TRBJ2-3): DSGVTQTPKHLITATGQRVTLRCSPRSGDLSVYWYQQSLDQGLQFLIQYYNGEERAKGNILERFSAQQFPDLHSELNLSSLELGDSALYFCASSVGDSTVFGPGTRLTVL.